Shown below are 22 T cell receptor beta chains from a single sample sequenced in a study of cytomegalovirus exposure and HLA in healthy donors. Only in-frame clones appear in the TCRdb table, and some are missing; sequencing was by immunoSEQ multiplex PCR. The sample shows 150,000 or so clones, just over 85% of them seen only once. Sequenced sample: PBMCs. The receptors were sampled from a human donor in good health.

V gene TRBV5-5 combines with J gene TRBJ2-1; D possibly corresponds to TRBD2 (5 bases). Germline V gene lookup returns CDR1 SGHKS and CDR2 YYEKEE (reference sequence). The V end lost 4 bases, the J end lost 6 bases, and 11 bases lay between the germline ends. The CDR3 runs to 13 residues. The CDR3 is CASSLGLFNEQFF. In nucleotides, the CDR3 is TGTGCCAGCAGCCTCGGACTCTTCAATGAGCAGTTCTTC.

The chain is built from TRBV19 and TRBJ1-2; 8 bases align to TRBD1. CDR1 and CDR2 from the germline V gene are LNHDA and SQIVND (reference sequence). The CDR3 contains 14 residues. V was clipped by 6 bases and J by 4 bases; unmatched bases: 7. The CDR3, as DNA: TGTGCCAGTAGCCCCCCAGACAGGGGCTATGGCTACACCTTC. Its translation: CASSPPDRGYGYTF.

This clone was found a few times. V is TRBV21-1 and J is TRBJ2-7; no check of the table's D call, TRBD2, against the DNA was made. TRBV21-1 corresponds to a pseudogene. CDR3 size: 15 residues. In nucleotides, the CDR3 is TGTGCCAGCAGCAAAGTTGGCGGGAGAGGATACGAGCAGTACTTC. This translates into CASSKVGGRGYEQYF.

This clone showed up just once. CDR3: CASSPQPGEAFEQYF. The CDR3 nucleotides read TGTGCCAGCAGCCCCCAACCGGGGGAGGCGTTCGAGCAGTACTTC. The rearrangement uses TRBV7-8 and TRBJ2-7, with D possibly TRBD2 on 6 matching bases. From germline, CDR1 is SGHVS and CDR2 FQNEAQ. The CDR3 has 15 amino acids. The ends were cut back, 5 bases at V and 6 bases at J, with 20 bases in the middle.

The CDR3: CASSLSGLRSPLHF. The CDR3 DNA is TGTGCCAGCAGCTTATCAGGGTTGCGATCACCCCTCCACTTT. The chain has TRBV7-3 and TRBJ1-6; tentatively, D is TRBD1 (5 bases). The CDR3 is 14 residues long. CDR1 is SGHTA, CDR2 FQGTGA, per germline. V dropped 2 bases and J dropped 10 bases, with 12 bases sitting between them.

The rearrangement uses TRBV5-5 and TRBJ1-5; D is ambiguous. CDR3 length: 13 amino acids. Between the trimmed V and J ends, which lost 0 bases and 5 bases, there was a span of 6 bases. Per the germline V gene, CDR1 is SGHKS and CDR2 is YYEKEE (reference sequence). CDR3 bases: TGTGCCAGCAGCTTGGCCCAATATCAGCCCCAGCATTTT. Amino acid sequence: CASSLAQYQPQHF.

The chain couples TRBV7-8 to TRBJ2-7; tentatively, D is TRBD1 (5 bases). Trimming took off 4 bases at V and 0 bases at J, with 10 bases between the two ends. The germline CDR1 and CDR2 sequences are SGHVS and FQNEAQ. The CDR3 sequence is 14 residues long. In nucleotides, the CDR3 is TGTGCCAGCAGCTCCGACAGAACCTCCTACGAGCAGTACTTC. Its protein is CASSSDRTSYEQYF.

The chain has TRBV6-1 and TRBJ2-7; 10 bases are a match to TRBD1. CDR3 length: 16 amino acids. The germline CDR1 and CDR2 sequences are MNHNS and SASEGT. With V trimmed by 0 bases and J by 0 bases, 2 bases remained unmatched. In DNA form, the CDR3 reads TGTGCCAGCAGTGAAGCCGGGACAGGGGTCTCCTACGAGCAGTACTTC. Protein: CASSEAGTGVSYEQYF.

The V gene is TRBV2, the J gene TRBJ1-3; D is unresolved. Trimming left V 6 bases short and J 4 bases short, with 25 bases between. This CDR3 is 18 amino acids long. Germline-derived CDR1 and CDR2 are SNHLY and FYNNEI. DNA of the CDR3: TGTGCCAGCAGGCCGACGGTTCGGGTAACTGTAGTGGGAAACACCATATATTTT. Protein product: CASRPTVRVTVVGNTIYF.

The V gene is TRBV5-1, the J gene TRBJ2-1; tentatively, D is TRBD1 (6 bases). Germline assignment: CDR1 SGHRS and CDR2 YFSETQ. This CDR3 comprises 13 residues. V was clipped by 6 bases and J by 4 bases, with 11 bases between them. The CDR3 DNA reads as TGCGCCAGCACCCAGGACAGTTACAATGAGCAGTTCTTC. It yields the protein CASTQDSYNEQFF.

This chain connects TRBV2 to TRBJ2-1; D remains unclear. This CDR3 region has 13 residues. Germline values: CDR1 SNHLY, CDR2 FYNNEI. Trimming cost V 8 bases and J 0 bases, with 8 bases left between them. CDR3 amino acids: CASLESSYNEQFF. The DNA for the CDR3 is TGTGCCAGCTTGGAGAGCTCCTACAATGAGCAGTTCTTC.

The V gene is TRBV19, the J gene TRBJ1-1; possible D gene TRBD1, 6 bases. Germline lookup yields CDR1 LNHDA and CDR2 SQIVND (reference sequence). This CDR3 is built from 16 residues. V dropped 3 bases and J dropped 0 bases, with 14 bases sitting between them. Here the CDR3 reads CASSIVTQGMNTEAFF. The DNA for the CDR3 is TGTGCCAGTAGTATTGTAACGCAGGGGATGAACACTGAAGCTTTCTTT.

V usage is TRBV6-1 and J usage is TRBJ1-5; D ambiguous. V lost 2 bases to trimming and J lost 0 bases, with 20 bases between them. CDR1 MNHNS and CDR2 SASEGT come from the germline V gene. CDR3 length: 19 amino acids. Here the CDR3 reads CASSEKTIQLRYSNQPQHF. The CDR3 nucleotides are TGTGCCAGCAGTGAAAAAACAATACAGCTAAGATATAGCAATCAGCCCCAGCATTTT.

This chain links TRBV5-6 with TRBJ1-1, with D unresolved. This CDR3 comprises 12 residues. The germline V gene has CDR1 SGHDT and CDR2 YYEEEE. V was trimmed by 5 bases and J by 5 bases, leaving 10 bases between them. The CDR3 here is CASSPGLTEAFF. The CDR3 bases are TGTGCCAGCAGTCCCGGTCTGACTGAAGCTTTCTTT.

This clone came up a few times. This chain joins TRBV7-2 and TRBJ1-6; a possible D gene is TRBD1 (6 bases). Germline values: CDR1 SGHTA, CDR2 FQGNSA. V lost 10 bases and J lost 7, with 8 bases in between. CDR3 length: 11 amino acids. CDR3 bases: TGTGCCACCAGGGGCAATTCACCCCTCCACTTT. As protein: CATRGNSPLHF.

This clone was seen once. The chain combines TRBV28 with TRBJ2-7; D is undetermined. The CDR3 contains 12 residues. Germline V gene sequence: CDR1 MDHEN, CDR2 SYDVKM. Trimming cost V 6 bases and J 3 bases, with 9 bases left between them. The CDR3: CASSTYSYEQYF. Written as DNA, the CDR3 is TGTGCCAGCAGCACCTATAGCTACGAGCAGTACTTC. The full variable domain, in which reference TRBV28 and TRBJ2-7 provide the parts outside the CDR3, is DVKVTQSSRYLVKRTGEKVFLECVQDMDHENMFWYRQDPGLGLRLIYFSYDVKMKEKGDIPEGYSVSREKKERFSLILESASTNQTSMYLCASSTYSYEQYFGPGTRLTVT.

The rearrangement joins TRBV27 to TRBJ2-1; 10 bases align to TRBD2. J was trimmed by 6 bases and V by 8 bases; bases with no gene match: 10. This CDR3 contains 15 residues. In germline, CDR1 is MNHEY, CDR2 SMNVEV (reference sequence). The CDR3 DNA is TGTGCCAGCGTCCCTCCGGGACTAGCGCCCAATGAGCAGTTCTTC. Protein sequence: CASVPPGLAPNEQFF.

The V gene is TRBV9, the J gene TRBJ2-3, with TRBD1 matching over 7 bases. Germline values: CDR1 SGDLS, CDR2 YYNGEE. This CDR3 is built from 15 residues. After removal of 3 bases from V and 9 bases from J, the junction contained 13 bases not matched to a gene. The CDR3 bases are TGTGCCAGCAGCGGATCCGGACAGGCGGCGGCGACGCAGTATTTT. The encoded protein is CASSGSGQAAATQYF.

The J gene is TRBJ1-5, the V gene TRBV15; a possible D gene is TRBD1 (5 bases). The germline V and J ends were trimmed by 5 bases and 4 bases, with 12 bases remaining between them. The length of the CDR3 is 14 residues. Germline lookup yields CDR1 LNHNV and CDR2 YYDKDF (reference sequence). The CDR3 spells CATSEDKGNQPQHF. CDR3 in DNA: TGTGCCACCAGCGAAGACAAGGGGAATCAGCCCCAGCATTTT.

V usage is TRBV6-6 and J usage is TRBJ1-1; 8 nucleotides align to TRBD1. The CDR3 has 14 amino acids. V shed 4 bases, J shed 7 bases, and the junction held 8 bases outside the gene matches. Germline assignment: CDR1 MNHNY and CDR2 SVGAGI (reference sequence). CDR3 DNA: TGTGCCAGCAGTTCCCCGACAGGGGCCAGTGAAGCTTTCTTT. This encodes CASSSPTGASEAFF.

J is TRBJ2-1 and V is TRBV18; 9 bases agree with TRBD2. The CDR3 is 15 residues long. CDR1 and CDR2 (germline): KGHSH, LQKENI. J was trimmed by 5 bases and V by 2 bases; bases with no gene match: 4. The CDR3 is CASSPGLAGNNEQFF. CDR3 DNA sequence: TGTGCCAGCTCACCAGGGCTAGCGGGGAACAATGAGCAGTTCTTC.

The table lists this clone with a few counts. DNA for the CDR3: TGTGCCAGCAGTTACCGGGACACTCGCGGCTACACCTTC. It yields the protein CASSYRDTRGYTF. The chain employs TRBV6-5 and TRBJ1-2, with D possibly matching TRBD1 (6 bases). The CDR3 runs 13 residues. CDR1 and CDR2 from the germline V gene are MNHEY and SVGAGI. V was trimmed by 2 bases and J by 8 bases, leaving 12 bases between them.